The 8 T cell receptor beta chains presented below share a single source sample, sequenced in a study of T cell changes during pregnancy in multiple sclerosis. Profiled with immunoSEQ multiplex PCR; TCRdb holds only in-frame clones, not every one. Among 30,000 or so clones listed, 80% to 90% were seen once. The specimen was CD8+ T cells from peripheral blood mononuclear cells, collected in the third trimester of pregnancy. These receptors were taken from a female donor with multiple sclerosis, enrolled in a pregnancy study.

V gene TRBV27 combines with J gene TRBJ1-2, with 9 bases identical to TRBD1. The V and J ends lost 5 bases and 5 bases, in that order; junction bases with no gene match: 12. Germline V CDR1 and CDR2: MNHEY, SMNVEV (reference sequence). This CDR3 region has 16 residues. The CDR3 region is CASSEQGATRIYGYTF. CDR3 sequence (DNA): TGTGCCAGCAGTGAACAGGGGGCGACCAGAATATATGGCTACACCTTC.

This rearrangement joins TRBV7-8 to TRBJ2-7; D remains ambiguous. The length of the CDR3 is 15 residues. With 1 base removed from V and 0 bases from J, the gap between germline ends came to 10 bases. CDR1 SGHVS and CDR2 FQNEAQ come from the germline V gene. CDR3 bases: TGTGCCAGCAGCTTAGAAACCCCGAGCTCCTACGAGCAGTACTTC. Protein sequence: CASSLETPSSYEQYF.

The chain joins TRBV6-5 to TRBJ1-5; perhaps TRBD1 as D (5 bases). Germline lookup yields CDR1 MNHEY and CDR2 SVGAGI. Trimming left V 2 bases short and J 10 bases short, with 12 bases between. The CDR3 consists of 13 residues. Here the CDR3 reads CASSYGGRGPQHF. The CDR3 region has the DNA TGTGCCAGCAGTTACGGGGGGAGGGGACCCCAGCATTTT.

This clone was picked up one time. This chain uses TRBV6-4 with TRBJ2-1; D is uncertain. Germline V gene data show CDR1 as MRHNA and CDR2 as SNTAGT. This CDR3 comprises 13 residues. With 1 base removed from V and 6 bases from J, the gap between germline ends came to 7 bases. The CDR3, as DNA: TGTGCCAGCAGTGACTGGCCCCCCAATGAGCAGTTCTTC. Protein sequence: CASSDWPPNEQFF.

The chain joins TRBV6-5 to TRBJ2-1; 12 bases match TRBD2. V was clipped by 2 bases and J by 9 bases; unmatched bases: 2. The CDR3 spans 14 residues. Germline lookup yields CDR1 MNHEY and CDR2 SVGAGI. DNA of the CDR3: TGTGCCAGCAGTTACCGGACTAGCGGGATTGAGCAGTTCTTC. It codes for CASSYRTSGIEQFF.

The chain links TRBV6-6 to TRBJ2-5; 7 positions agree with TRBD2. Germline CDR1 is MNHNY and CDR2 is SVGAGI (reference sequence). The CDR3 is 15 residues long. The V segment lost 6 bases and the J segment 3 bases; nucleotides outside the gene matches: 10. The CDR3 loop is CASSTRKGLKETQYF. The CDR3 DNA reads as TGTGCCAGCAGCACCCGCAAGGGACTAAAAGAGACCCAGTACTTC.

This chain links TRBV2 with TRBJ2-7, with 10 bases that match TRBD2. V lost 2 bases, J lost 3 bases, and 10 bases stayed unmatched. The CDR3 has 17 residues. Germline values: CDR1 SNHLY, CDR2 FYNNEI. The CDR3 DNA reads TGTGCCAGCAGTGAATGGGAGGCTAGCGGGGGAAACTACGAGCAGTACTTC. Its protein is CASSEWEASGGNYEQYF.

V is TRBV10-3 and J is TRBJ2-7; TRBD2 aligns across 9 bases. The CDR3 totals 16 residues. V trimming: 2 bases; J trimming: 4 bases; junction bases outside the gene matches: 9. Germline CDR1 ENHRY, CDR2 SYGVKD. As DNA, the CDR3 is TGTGCCATCAGTGAGGAAACGGCTAGCGGGAATTACGAGCAGTACTTC. It encodes CAISEETASGNYEQYF.